The 17 T cell receptor beta chains listed next were all sequenced from one sample in a study of early T cells in non-severe SARS-CoV-2 infection. TCRdb passed the 5' RACE reads through MiXCR, listing each CDR3 protein once. Of some 54,000 distinct CDR3 sequences listed, more than 8.5% are singletons. The sequenced material came from whole blood. The receptors here all came from an adult who was a healthcare worker with PCR-confirmed SARS-CoV-2 infection or an uninfected control (not recorded which).

On this clonotype itself: Given a much more abundant clone one base away, this may be a read error. CDR3 sequence reads: CASSLGQGSSTDTKYF. The CDR3 nucleotides read TGTGCCAGCAGTTTAGGACAGGGCTCGAGCACAGATACGAAGTATTTT. J is TRBJ2-3 and V is TRBV12-3 or TRBV12-4, with TRBD1 matching 7 bases. There are 16 residues in the CDR3.

The table lists this clonotype with many counts. This rearrangement joins TRBV5-1 to TRBJ2-2; D is unclear. Per germline, CDR1 SGHRS and CDR2 YFSETQ. Trimming stripped 1 base from V and 0 bases from J, with 7 bases between. This CDR3 is built from 15 residues. The CDR3: CASSLSVTNTGELFF. CDR3 DNA: TGCGCCAGCAGCTTGTCGGTAACGAACACCGGGGAGCTGTTTTTT.

The sample holds many counts of this clonotype. The V gene is TRBV29-1, the J gene TRBJ1-2, with 7 bases matching TRBD1. Germline assignment: CDR1 SQVTM and CDR2 ANQGSEA. This CDR3 has 13 residues. V gave up 6 bases and J gave up 3 bases; unmatched junction bases: 7. In DNA form, the CDR3 reads TGCAGCGTGACGTCCGGGACAGACTATGGCTACACCTTC. Amino acid sequence: CSVTSGTDYGYTF.

This clonotype was found a few times. V and J are TRBV29-1 and TRBJ1-1, with D uncertain. The length of the CDR3 is 12 residues. Trimming cost V 4 bases and J 1 base, with 7 bases left between them. Germline loops: CDR1 SQVTM, CDR2 ANQGSEA. The CDR3 bases are TGCAGCGTTGTCGTCTGGAACACTGAAGCTTTCTTT. Amino acids: CSVVVWNTEAFF. Together with reference TRBV29-1 and TRBJ1-1, the CDR3 gives the full variable domain: SAVISQKPSRDICQRGTSLTIQCQVDSQVTMMFWYRQQPGQSLTLIATANQGSEATYESGFVIDKFPISRPNLTFSTLTVSNMSPEDSSIYLCSVVVWNTEAFFGQGTRLTVV.

There are many counts of this clonotype. The V and J genes are TRBV4-1 and TRBJ1-4; 9 bases map to TRBD1. The CDR3 extends over 18 amino acids. J lost 0 bases, V lost 2 bases, and 7 bases had no gene match. Germline-derived CDR1 and CDR2 are MGHRA and YSYEKL. The DNA of the CDR3 is TGCGCCAGCAGCCAAAGTGGACAGGGGAGAGCAACTAATGAAAAACTGTTTTTT. It is translated as CASSQSGQGRATNEKLFF.

This clonotype occurred many times. This rearrangement joins TRBV7-9 to TRBJ2-5; D might be TRBD1 (5 bases). Germline V gene data show CDR1 as SEHNR and CDR2 as FQNEAQ (reference sequence). This CDR3 is built from 14 residues. V lost 2 bases to trimming and J lost 3 bases, with 10 bases between them. The CDR3 DNA reads TGTGCCAGCAGCTTACTTTTCAGGGAAGAGACCCAGTACTTC. Translating it yields CASSLLFREETQYF.

Many counts were recorded for this clonotype. In nucleotides, the CDR3 is TGCGCCAGCAGCCCCGACAGCCGAACCTACGAGCAGTACTTC. Protein product: CASSPDSRTYEQYF. The rearrangement links TRBV5-1 to TRBJ2-7; a weak D match, TRBD1 (5 bases). The CDR3 has 14 residues. Germline CDR1 reads SGHRS; CDR2 reads YFSETQ. V was pared by 4 bases and J by 2 bases, with 13 bases between.

This chain joins TRBV29-1 and TRBJ2-7; no clear D. This CDR3 contains 12 residues. In germline, CDR1 is SQVTM, CDR2 ANQGSEA. V shed 5 bases and J shed 2 bases, with 10 bases lying between them. The DNA for the CDR3 is TGCAGCGTTTCGGGTCCCACCTACGAGCAGTACTTC. This sequence encodes CSVSGPTYEQYF.

This clonotype has at least ten counts. The genes are TRBV29-1 and TRBJ1-1; weak D call: TRBD1 (6 bases). Germline assignment: CDR1 SQVTM and CDR2 ANQGSEA. This CDR3 region has 13 residues. Trimming stripped 0 bases from V and 8 bases from J, with 13 bases between. The DNA of the CDR3 is TGCAGCGTTGAAGATCACAGGGTTGCCGAAGCTTTCTTT. This encodes CSVEDHRVAEAFF.

The sample holds many counts of this clonotype. The rearrangement joins TRBV5-1 to TRBJ2-7; maybe TRBD2 (6 bases). Germline CDR1 reads SGHRS; CDR2 reads YFSETQ. V lost 3 bases and J 0 bases, leaving 10 bases between the germline ends. The CDR3 contains 14 residues. In DNA, the CDR3 is TGCGCCAGCAGCTCCGTCGGGAGCTCCTACGAGCAGTACTTC. Its translation: CASSSVGSSYEQYF.

There are many counts of this clonotype. CDR3 in amino acids: CASSLWLAGGRETQYF. The CDR3 DNA reads as TGTGCCAGCAGCTTATGGCTAGCGGGTGGTCGAGAGACCCAGTACTTC. The rearrangement uses TRBV7-2 and TRBJ2-5, with 8 nucleotides matching TRBD2. The CDR3 is 16 residues long. Trimming cost V 2 bases and J 4 bases; bases outside gene matches: 9. CDR1 is SGHTA, CDR2 FQGNSA, per germline.

This clonotype was observed many times. V and J are TRBV29-1 and TRBJ2-1, with TRBD1 as a possible D gene (6 bases). The CDR3 covers 13 residues. The germline V gene encodes CDR1 SQVTM and CDR2 ANQGSEA. CDR3 residues: CSPEGVLGNEQFF. In DNA form, the CDR3 reads TGCAGTCCTGAGGGGGTGTTGGGGAATGAGCAGTTCTTC.

In this sample, this clonotype turned up many times. The chain employs TRBV7-3 and TRBJ2-3; 11 positions agree with TRBD2. V lost 5 bases to trimming and J lost 5 bases; unmatched junction nucleotides: 9. The CDR3 sequence is 16 residues long. Germline loops: CDR1 SGHTA, CDR2 FQGTGA. The CDR3: CASSKRGLAGGDTQYF. CDR3 coding DNA: TGTGCCAGCAGCAAACGGGGGCTAGCGGGAGGAGATACGCAGTATTTT.

This sequence joins TRBV15 and TRBJ2-1, with no clear D. The CDR3 consists of 12 residues. CDR1 is LNHNV and CDR2 is YYDKDF in the germline V gene (reference sequence). Trimming removed 0 bases from V and 9 bases from J, with 6 bases in between. The CDR3 loop reads CATSRDSGEQFF. As DNA, the CDR3 is TGTGCCACCAGCAGAGATAGTGGTGAGCAGTTCTTC.

This clonotype was seen repeatedly, ten times or more. The conserved final phenylalanine or tryptophan is absent from the CDR3, which likely points to a read error. Because the CDR3's place on the DNA is in doubt, the DNA is left out and the CDR3 is given as listed by TCRdb. The chain joins TRBV7-2 to TRBJ1-2; TRBD1, the table's D call, was not compared with the DNA. Germline V gene lookup returns CDR1 SGHTA and CDR2 FQGNSA. The CDR3 extends over 13 residues, inclusive of both ends. CDR3 in amino acids: CASSLNNEGQALG.

This clonotype has at least ten counts. The chain combines TRBV5-6 with TRBJ2-3, with D uncertain. The ends were cut back, 1 base at V and 6 bases at J, with 6 bases in the middle. CDR1 and CDR2 from the germline V gene are SGHDT and YYEEEE. There are 12 residues in the CDR3. The CDR3 DNA reads TGTGCCAGCAGCTTGTTGGGGGATACGCAGTATTTT. Residues: CASSLLGDTQYF.

This clonotype was recorded at least ten times. V usage is TRBV7-2 and J usage is TRBJ1-5, with 9 bases matching TRBD1. The ends lost 4 bases at V and 5 bases at J; junction bases unmatched: 3. CDR1 is SGHTA and CDR2 is FQGNSA in the germline V gene. The CDR3 runs to 14 residues. This CDR3 reads CASSSRTGDQPQHF. DNA of the CDR3: TGTGCCAGCAGCTCAAGGACAGGGGATCAGCCCCAGCATTTT. The full variable domain, rest sourced from reference TRBV7-2 and TRBJ1-5, is GAGVSQSPSNKVTEKGKDVELRCDPISGHTALYWYRQSLGQGLEFLIYFQGNSAPDKSGLPSDRFSAERTGGSVSTLTIQRTQQEDSAVYLCASSSRTGDQPQHFGDGTRLSIL.